Here is one T cell receptor beta chain with its context. What it binds is not known. The record originates from a study of T cells after yellow fever vaccination. For the study at large: Preparing low-cell-number fractions relied on SMART-Seq v4 Ultra Low Input. Overall study findings and caveats: Booster sampling recovered most clones from primary vaccination (less than 97% CD4, over 75% CD8).

Trimming took 1 base from V and 6 from J, leaving 9 bases between them. CDR3 length: 14 amino acids. In germline, CDR1 is SGHTA, CDR2 FQGNSA. MiXCR was run by TCRdb on the 5' RACE reads, yielding one entry per CDR3 protein. The table has 250,000 to 350,000 distinct CDR3 sequences, 7.5% to 9.5% seen once. This TCR derives from a man aged 18 to 30 who received the YFV17D yellow fever vaccine. V is TRBV7-2 and J is TRBJ2-2, with D hard to call. The source material was CD4+ T cells sorted from PBMCs, sampled 5 days after the yellow fever booster vaccination. The CDR3 region has the DNA TGTGCCAGCAGCTTAGATTTTCGGTCCGGGGAGCTGTTTTTT. This translates into CASSLDFRSGELFF.